The TCR beta chain under discussion was sequenced for a study of preoperative IRX-2 immunotherapy in early breast cancer. Specified treatment: preoperative locoregional IRX-2 cytokine immunotherapy. Samples came from a phase Ib trial of preoperative locoregional IRX-2 cytokine immunotherapy. CDR1 and CDR2 (germline): MNHEY, SMNVEV (reference sequence). This CDR3 is 13 amino acids long. V lost 10 bases and J 3 bases, leaving 10 bases between the germline ends. Assay: immunoSEQ multiplex PCR; the TCRdb copy retains only in-frame clones and omits some. The table records tens of thousands of clones, under 85% of them present only once.

The gene calls are TRBV27 and TRBJ1-6; D unresolved. Here the sequenced sample was lymph node tissue, taken from a patient treated with IRX-2 immunotherapy. This TCR was recovered from a human donor with breast cancer. The CDR3, as DNA: TGTGCCACCCTAGGGCGCTATAATTCACCCCTCCACTTT. The encoded protein is CATLGRYNSPLHF.